Below, 24 T cell receptor beta chains from the same sample are listed, as sequenced in a study of memory CD4+ T cells and cytomegalovirus serostatus. Single viable CD3+CD4+CD8-CD45RO+ cells were sorted as the memory CD4+ T cells. Only in-frame clones appear in the TCRdb table, and some are missing; sequencing was by immunoSEQ multiplex PCR. The sample has tens of thousands of clones, about 80% seen once. Sequencing was done on a sample of memory CD4+ T cells from blood. The source is an adult in good health and CMV-seropositive.

The chain links TRBV10-3 to TRBJ1-2; 12 nucleotides align to TRBD1. After removal of 6 bases from V and 7 bases from J, the junction contained 15 bases not matched to a gene. The CDR3 is made up of 17 amino acids. Germline loops: CDR1 ENHRY, CDR2 SYGVKD. CDR3 amino acids: CAISPAGTGGAEGGYTF. The DNA of the CDR3 is TGTGCCATCAGCCCGGCGGGGACAGGGGGCGCCGAGGGTGGCTACACCTTC.

The chain couples TRBV2 to TRBJ2-2; D possibly uses TRBD1 or TRBD2 (5 bases each). Germline V gene sequence: CDR1 SNHLY, CDR2 FYNNEI. V was cut by 1 base and J by 1 base, with 7 bases left in between. The CDR3 has 15 residues. The CDR3 is CASSEVGVNTGELFF. The CDR3, as DNA: TGTGCCAGCAGTGAAGTGGGGGTGAACACCGGGGAGCTGTTTTTT.

This rearrangement joins TRBV7-9 to TRBJ1-1; D gene ambiguous. This CDR3 region has 13 residues. V was clipped by 5 bases and J by 6 bases, with 13 bases between them. From germline, CDR1 is SEHNR and CDR2 FQNEAQ (reference sequence). CDR3 sequence reads: CASSGGSLAEAFF. The CDR3 nucleotides are TGTGCCAGCAGCGGAGGGAGTCTGGCTGAAGCTTTCTTT.

The chain carries TRBV2 and TRBJ1-5, with D hard to call. Trimming pared 8 bases from V and 8 bases from J, leaving 16 bases between. This CDR3 has 13 residues. CDR1 is SNHLY and CDR2 is FYNNEI in the germline V gene. The CDR3 spells CASGSDGLEPQHF. CDR3 nucleotide sequence: TGTGCCAGCGGGTCTGACGGTTTGGAGCCCCAGCATTTT.

A single count supports this clone. V gene TRBV6-6 combines with J gene TRBJ1-5, with a tentative D call TRBD1 (5 bases). V lost 4 bases and J lost 0, with 13 bases in between. This CDR3 region has 16 residues. Germline V lookup: CDR1 MNHNY, CDR2 SVGAGI (reference sequence). Written as DNA, the CDR3 is TGTGCCAGCAGTTCACACTGGACAACTAGCAATCAGCCCCAGCATTTT. Translated, it gives CASSSHWTTSNQPQHF.

The genes are TRBV27 and TRBJ1-2; 7 bases fit TRBD1. J lost 7 bases, V lost 7 bases, and 6 bases had no gene match. The V gene's germline CDR1 is MNHEY and CDR2 SMNVEV (reference sequence). The CDR3 spans 12 residues. CDR3 in amino acids: CASTTGSAGYTF. As DNA, the CDR3 is TGTGCCAGCACGACAGGGTCGGCTGGCTACACCTTC.

The chain combines TRBV28 with TRBJ1-5, with D possibly TRBD1 on 5 matching bases. The V end lost 6 bases, the J end lost 2 bases, and 17 bases lay between the germline ends. This CDR3 contains 16 residues. The germline V gene encodes CDR1 MDHEN and CDR2 SYDVKM. In DNA form, the CDR3 reads TGTGCCAGCAGCTGGGGACGCCAGAGGGGCAATCAGCCCCAGCATTTT. Translating it yields CASSWGRQRGNQPQHF.

The V and J genes are TRBV6-6 and TRBJ1-5, with TRBD1 identical over 9 bases. The CDR3 length is 16 residues. Losses at the gene ends were 2 bases for V and 4 bases for J; bases not matched to a gene: 6. CDR1 is MNHNY and CDR2 is SVGAGI in the germline V gene (reference sequence). CDR3 sequence: CASSYPRDRVNQPQHF. The DNA for the CDR3 is TGTGCCAGCAGTTACCCCCGGGACAGGGTTAATCAGCCCCAGCATTTT.

The chain couples TRBV5-1 to TRBJ2-7; possibly TRBD2 for D (6 bases). Trimming removed 1 base from V and 5 bases from J, with 10 bases in between. CDR1 and CDR2 from the germline V gene are SGHRS and YFSETQ. CDR3 length: 13 amino acids. This chain's CDR3 is CASSLRESDEQYF. In DNA form, the CDR3 reads TGCGCCAGCAGCTTGCGGGAGTCCGACGAGCAGTACTTC.

The CDR3 sequence: CASSLPGKETQYF. CDR3 sequence (DNA): TGTGCCAGCAGTTTACCGGGAAAAGAGACCCAGTACTTC. The chain recombines TRBV28 with TRBJ2-5, with D tentatively TRBD2 (5 bases). Germline loops: CDR1 MDHEN, CDR2 SYDVKM. Trimming took 2 bases from V and 3 from J, leaving 7 bases between them. The length of the CDR3 is 13 residues.

This clone was recorded only once. This chain connects TRBV6-1 to TRBJ2-1; D possibly corresponds to TRBD2 (6 bases). From germline, CDR1 is MNHNS and CDR2 SASEGT. V was clipped by 0 bases and J by 8 bases, with 26 bases between them. This CDR3 has 19 amino acids. The CDR3 nucleotides are TGTGCCAGCAGTGAAGCGCTTGGCGGGGACCTTACTTTTTTCTATGAGCAGTTCTTC. It is translated as CASSEALGGDLTFFYEQFF.

V gene TRBV7-8 combines with J gene TRBJ2-2; 9 nucleotides align to TRBD2. The germline gives CDR1 SGHVS, CDR2 FQNEAQ. V shed 1 base, J shed 7 bases, and the junction held 10 bases outside the gene matches. The length of the CDR3 is 17 residues. CDR3 in DNA: TGTGCCAGCAGCTTAGGTAGCGGGAGCCCCAGAGGCGGGGAGCTGTTTTTT. Amino acid sequence: CASSLGSGSPRGGELFF.

This clone has just a few counts. The chain joins TRBV30 to TRBJ1-1; 7 bases agree with TRBD1. The germline gives CDR1 GTSNPN, CDR2 SVGIG (reference sequence). J was trimmed by 2 bases and V by 3 bases; bases with no gene match: 9. This CDR3 has 15 amino acids. The CDR3 bases are TGTGCCTGGAGAGCACCAGGACAGGTCAACACTGAAGCTTTCTTT. Protein product: CAWRAPGQVNTEAFF.

The gene calls are TRBV7-9 and TRBJ1-1, with 8 bases matching TRBD1. The length of the CDR3 is 13 residues. Germline CDR1 SEHNR, CDR2 FQNEAQ (reference sequence). Germline trimming cut 0 bases from V and 12 bases from J; bases unmatched to any gene: 6. The CDR3 spells CASSLARTGLTFF. CDR3 DNA: TGTGCCAGCAGCTTAGCCCGGACAGGGTTGACTTTCTTT.

The gene calls are TRBV28 and TRBJ2-3; unclear D gene. Trimming took 3 bases from V and 5 from J, leaving 12 bases between them. Germline-derived CDR1 and CDR2 are MDHEN and SYDVKM. This CDR3 comprises 14 residues. DNA for the CDR3: TGTGCCAGCAGTTTTACTTCTGACGGAGATACGCAGTATTTT. This gives the protein CASSFTSDGDTQYF.

V is TRBV4-3 and J is TRBJ2-5; 8 bases align to TRBD1. Germline values: CDR1 LGHNA, CDR2 YSLEER. The V and J ends lost 1 base and 4 bases, in that order; junction bases with no gene match: 8. This CDR3 has 16 residues. CDR3 sequence: CASSQGSGGRGETQYF. DNA of the CDR3: TGCGCCAGCAGCCAAGGCTCAGGGGGCAGGGGAGAGACCCAGTACTTC.

The gene calls are TRBV19 and TRBJ2-7; 9 bases are a match to TRBD2. Germline loops: CDR1 LNHDA, CDR2 SQIVND (reference sequence). The CDR3 has 15 amino acids. V dropped 6 bases and J dropped 2; count of bases not matched to a gene: 8. CDR3 residues: CASSPSAGGPYEQYV. DNA of the CDR3: TGTGCCAGTAGCCCCTCAGCGGGAGGTCCCTACGAGCAGTACGTC.

This rearrangement joins TRBV5-1 to TRBJ2-1; 11 nucleotides line up with TRBD2. The germline V gene has CDR1 SGHRS and CDR2 YFSETQ. Trimming took 0 bases from V and 7 from J; bases not matched to a gene: 6. This CDR3 has 16 amino acids. The CDR3 sequence: CASSLGPTSGSNEQFF. CDR3 nucleotide sequence: TGCGCCAGCAGCTTGGGACCCACTAGCGGGAGTAATGAGCAGTTCTTC.

The gene calls are TRBV30 and TRBJ1-2, with 8 bases fitting TRBD1. The length of the CDR3 is 15 residues. The V gene's germline CDR1 is GTSNPN and CDR2 SVGIG (reference sequence). With 1 base clipped from V and 2 bases from J, the junction kept 6 bases outside the gene matches. In nucleotides, the CDR3 is TGTGCCTGGAGTGAGGCGACAGGGGCCAACTATGGCTACACCTTC. It translates to CAWSEATGANYGYTF. The full variable domain, in which reference TRBV30 and TRBJ1-2 provide the parts outside the CDR3, is SQTIHQWPATLVQPVGSPLSLECTVEGTSNPNLYWYRQAAGRGLQLLFYSVGIGQISSEVPQNLSASRPQDRQFILSSKKLLLSDSGFYLCAWSEATGANYGYTFGSGTRLTVV.

This rearrangement joins TRBV5-4 to TRBJ2-5; weak D call: TRBD1 (6 bases). This CDR3 region has 14 residues. The V and J ends lost 7 bases and 2 bases respectively, with 15 bases between them. The germline gives CDR1 SGHNT, CDR2 YYREEE (reference sequence). CDR3 in amino acids: CASQRDRRQETQYF. The CDR3 DNA reads as TGTGCCAGCCAAAGAGACAGGAGACAAGAGACCCAGTACTTC.

This sequence joins TRBV7-2 and TRBJ2-3; D might be TRBD2 (5 bases). The CDR3 loop spans 12 amino acids. From germline, CDR1 is SGHTA and CDR2 FQGNSA. V shed 6 bases and J shed 6 bases, with 10 bases lying between them. CDR3 coding DNA: TGTGCCAGCAGTATCGGGGTGGATACGCAGTATTTT. Protein: CASSIGVDTQYF.

The V and J genes are TRBV11-3 and TRBJ2-4; tentative D call: TRBD1 (6 bases). Trimming shortened V by 5 bases and J by 5 bases, and 16 bases separated the two germline ends. CDR1 is SGHNT and CDR2 is YENEEA in the germline V gene. The length of the CDR3 is 15 residues. The CDR3, as DNA: TGTGCCAGCAGCCGGGACCAGGGGCCCGAAAACATTCAGTACTTC. Protein product: CASSRDQGPENIQYF.

J is TRBJ1-1 and V is TRBV2; maybe TRBD1 (5 bases). This CDR3 comprises 17 residues. Trimming pared 6 bases from V and 1 base from J, leaving 21 bases between. Germline V CDR1 and CDR2: SNHLY, FYNNEI. In DNA form, the CDR3 reads TGTGCCAGCAGCCTTCTAACGATTCTGAGGGGGAACACTGAAGCTTTCTTT. Its translation: CASSLLTILRGNTEAFF.

The chain has TRBV6-6 and TRBJ1-1, with TRBD1 matching 7 bases. The CDR3 totals 15 residues. Germline V gene sequence: CDR1 MNHNY, CDR2 SVGAGI (reference sequence). The V segment lost 5 bases and the J segment 3 bases; nucleotides outside the gene matches: 9. CDR3 in amino acids: CASSLKGTADTEAFF. The DNA of the CDR3 is TGTGCCAGCAGTCTTAAGGGGACAGCAGACACTGAAGCTTTCTTT.